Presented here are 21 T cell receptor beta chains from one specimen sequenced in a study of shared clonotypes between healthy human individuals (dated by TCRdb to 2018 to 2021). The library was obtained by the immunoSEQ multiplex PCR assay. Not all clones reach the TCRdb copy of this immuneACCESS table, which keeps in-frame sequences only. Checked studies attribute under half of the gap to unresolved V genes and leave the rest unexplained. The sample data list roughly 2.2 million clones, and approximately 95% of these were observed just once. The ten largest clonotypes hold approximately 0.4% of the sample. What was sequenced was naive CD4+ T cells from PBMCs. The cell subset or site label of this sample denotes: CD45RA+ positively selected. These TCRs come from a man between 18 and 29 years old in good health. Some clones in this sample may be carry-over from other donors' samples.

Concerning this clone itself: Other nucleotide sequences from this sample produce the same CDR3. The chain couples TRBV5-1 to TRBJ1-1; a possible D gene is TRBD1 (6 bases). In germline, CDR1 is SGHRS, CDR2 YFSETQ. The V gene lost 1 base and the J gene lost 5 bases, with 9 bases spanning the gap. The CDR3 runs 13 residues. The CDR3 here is CASSLSTGTEAFF. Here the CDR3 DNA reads TGCGCCAGCAGCTTGTCGACAGGTACTGAAGCTTTCTTT.

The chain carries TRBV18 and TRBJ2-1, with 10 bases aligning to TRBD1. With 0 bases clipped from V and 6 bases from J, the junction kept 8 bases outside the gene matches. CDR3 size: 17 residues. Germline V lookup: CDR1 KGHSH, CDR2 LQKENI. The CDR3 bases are TGTGCCAGCTCACCACCGGGACAGGGGACCACCCTCAATGAGCAGTTCTTC. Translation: CASSPPGQGTTLNEQFF. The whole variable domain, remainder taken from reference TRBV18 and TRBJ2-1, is NAGVMQNPRHLVRRRGQEARLRCSPMKGHSHVYWYRQLPEEGLKFMVYLQKENIIDESGMPKERFSAEFPKEGPSILRIQQVVRGDSAAYFCASSPPGQGTTLNEQFFGPGTRLTVL.

The CDR3 DNA follows: TGCGCCACCACGGGACAGAGCCAAGAGACCCAGTACTTC. Translation: CATTGQSQETQYF. This chain uses TRBV5-1 with TRBJ2-5; 7 bases agree with TRBD1. The CDR3 length is 13 residues. V lost 9 bases, J lost 1 base, and 6 bases stayed unmatched. CDR1 is SGHRS and CDR2 is YFSETQ in the germline V gene.

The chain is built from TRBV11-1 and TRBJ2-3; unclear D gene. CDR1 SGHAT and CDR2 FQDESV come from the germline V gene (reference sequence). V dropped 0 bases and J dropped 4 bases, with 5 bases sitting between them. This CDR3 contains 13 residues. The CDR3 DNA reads TGTGCCAGCAGCTTAGCCCTAGCAGATACGCAGTATTTT. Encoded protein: CASSLALADTQYF.

This chain's CDR3 is CASSPTGSTDTQYF. As DNA, the CDR3 is TGTGCCAGCAGCCCCACGGGGAGCACAGATACGCAGTATTTT. The V and J genes are TRBV7-9 and TRBJ2-3, with a weak D call TRBD2 (5 bases). The CDR3 extends over 14 amino acids. Trimming took off 5 bases at V and 0 bases at J, with 9 bases between the two ends. Germline CDR1 SEHNR, CDR2 FQNEAQ (reference sequence).

This CDR3 is CASSLAPSGYEQYF. DNA for the CDR3: TGTGCCAGCAGCTTAGCCCCTAGCGGCTACGAGCAGTACTTC. V usage is TRBV7-2 and J usage is TRBJ2-7; 7 nucleotides agree with TRBD2. This CDR3 has 14 amino acids. The germline gives CDR1 SGHTA, CDR2 FQGNSA. Germline trimming cut 0 bases from V and 3 bases from J; bases unmatched to any gene: 2. Using reference TRBV7-2 and TRBJ2-7 for the parts outside the CDR3, the full variable domain is GAGVSQSPSNKVTEKGKDVELRCDPISGHTALYWYRQSLGQGLEFLIYFQGNSAPDKSGLPSDRFSAERTGGSVSTLTIQRTQQEDSAVYLCASSLAPSGYEQYFGPGTRLTVT.

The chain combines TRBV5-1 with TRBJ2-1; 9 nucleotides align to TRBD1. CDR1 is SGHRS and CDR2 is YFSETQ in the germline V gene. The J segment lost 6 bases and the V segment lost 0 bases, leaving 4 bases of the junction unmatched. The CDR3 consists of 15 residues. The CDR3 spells CASSLEQGAGNEQFF. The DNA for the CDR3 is TGCGCCAGCAGCTTGGAACAGGGGGCGGGCAATGAGCAGTTCTTC.

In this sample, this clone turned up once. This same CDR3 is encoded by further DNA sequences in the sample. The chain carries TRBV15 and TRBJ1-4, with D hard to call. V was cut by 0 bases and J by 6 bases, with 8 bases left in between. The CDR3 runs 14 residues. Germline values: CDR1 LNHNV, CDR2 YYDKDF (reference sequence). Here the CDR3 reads CATSRDRTDEKLFF. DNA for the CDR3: TGTGCCACCAGCAGAGATAGAACGGATGAAAAACTGTTTTTT.

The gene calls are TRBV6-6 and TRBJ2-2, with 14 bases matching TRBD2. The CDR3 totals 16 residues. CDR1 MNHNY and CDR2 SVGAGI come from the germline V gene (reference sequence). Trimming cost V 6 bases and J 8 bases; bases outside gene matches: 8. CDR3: CASRPPGLAGVGELFF. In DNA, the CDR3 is TGTGCCAGCAGACCACCGGGACTAGCGGGAGTAGGGGAGCTGTTTTTT.

CDR3 DNA sequence: TGTGCCAGCAGCTTAACGAGAATTCCGGACAGGGGTTTCGACGAGCAGTACTTC. Amino acid sequence: CASSLTRIPDRGFDEQYF. The rearrangement joins TRBV7-8 to TRBJ2-7; 9 bases fit TRBD1. Germline V gene data show CDR1 as SGHVS and CDR2 as FQNEAQ. The CDR3 contains 18 residues. V was clipped by 2 bases and J by 5 bases; unmatched bases: 16.

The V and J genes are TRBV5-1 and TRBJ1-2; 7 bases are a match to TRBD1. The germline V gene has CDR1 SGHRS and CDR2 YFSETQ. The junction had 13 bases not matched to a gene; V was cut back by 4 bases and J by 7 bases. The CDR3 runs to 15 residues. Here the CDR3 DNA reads TGCGCCAGCAGCCAAAATCAGGGGGGATATCGTGGCTACACCTTC. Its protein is CASSQNQGGYRGYTF.

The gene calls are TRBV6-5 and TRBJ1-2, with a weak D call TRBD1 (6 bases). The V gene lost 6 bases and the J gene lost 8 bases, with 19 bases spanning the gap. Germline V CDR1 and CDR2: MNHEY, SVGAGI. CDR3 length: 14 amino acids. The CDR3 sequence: CASRIKSTGRGYTF. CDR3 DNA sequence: TGTGCCAGCAGAATAAAGTCGACAGGTCGCGGCTACACCTTC.

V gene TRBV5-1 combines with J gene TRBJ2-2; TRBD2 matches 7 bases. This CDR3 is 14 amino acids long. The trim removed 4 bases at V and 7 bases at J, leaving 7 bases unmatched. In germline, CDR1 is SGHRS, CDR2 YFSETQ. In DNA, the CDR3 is TGCGCCAGCAGCGGGAGGGCAGGGAGCGGGGAGCTGTTTTTT. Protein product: CASSGRAGSGELFF.

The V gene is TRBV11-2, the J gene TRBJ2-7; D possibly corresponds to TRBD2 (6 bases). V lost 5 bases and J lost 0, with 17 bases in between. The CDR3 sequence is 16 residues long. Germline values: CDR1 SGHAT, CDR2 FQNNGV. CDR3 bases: TGTGCCAGCAGCCGAAACCGTGGCGGGAACTCCTACGAGCAGTACTTC. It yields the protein CASSRNRGGNSYEQYF.

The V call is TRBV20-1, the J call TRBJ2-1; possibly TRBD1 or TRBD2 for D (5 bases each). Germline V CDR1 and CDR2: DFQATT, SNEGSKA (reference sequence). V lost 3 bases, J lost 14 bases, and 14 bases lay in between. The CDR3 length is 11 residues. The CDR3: CSASLVGPEFF. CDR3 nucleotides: TGCAGTGCTAGCCTAGTGGGACCTGAGTTCTTC.

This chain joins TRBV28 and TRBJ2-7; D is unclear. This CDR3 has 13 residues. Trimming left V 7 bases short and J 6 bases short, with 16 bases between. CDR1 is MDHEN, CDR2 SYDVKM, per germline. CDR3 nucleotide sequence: TGTGCCAGCAATCCCCGGGTGGCGAGCGAGCAGTACTTC. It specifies CASNPRVASEQYF.

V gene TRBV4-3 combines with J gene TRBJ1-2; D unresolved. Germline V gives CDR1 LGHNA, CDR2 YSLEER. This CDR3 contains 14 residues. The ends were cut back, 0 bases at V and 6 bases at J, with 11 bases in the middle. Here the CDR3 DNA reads TGCGCCAGCAGCCAAGATCGCGGGGTGGATGGCTACACCTTC. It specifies CASSQDRGVDGYTF.

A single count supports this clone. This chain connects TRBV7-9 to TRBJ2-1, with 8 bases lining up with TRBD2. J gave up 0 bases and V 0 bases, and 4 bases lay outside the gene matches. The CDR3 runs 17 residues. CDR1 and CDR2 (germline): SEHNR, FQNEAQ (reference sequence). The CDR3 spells CASSLAGLASSYNEQFF. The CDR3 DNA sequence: TGTGCCAGCAGCTTAGCAGGACTAGCCTCCTCCTACAATGAGCAGTTCTTC.

Here the CDR3 reads CATSGSSSVGWTDTQYF. The DNA of the CDR3 is TGTGCCACCAGCGGATCCTCTAGCGTGGGTTGGACAGATACGCAGTATTTT. This chain uses TRBV15 with TRBJ2-3; tentatively, D is TRBD2 (6 bases). The CDR3 is 17 residues long. With 5 bases removed from V and 3 bases from J, the gap between germline ends came to 21 bases. Germline loops: CDR1 LNHNV, CDR2 YYDKDF (reference sequence).

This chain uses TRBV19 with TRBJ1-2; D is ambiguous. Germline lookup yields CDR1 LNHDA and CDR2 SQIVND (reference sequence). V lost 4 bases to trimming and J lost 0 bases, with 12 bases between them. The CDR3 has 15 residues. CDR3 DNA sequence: TGTGCCAGTAGTACCACGATCAGCGCTAACTATGGCTACACCTTC. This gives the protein CASSTTISANYGYTF.

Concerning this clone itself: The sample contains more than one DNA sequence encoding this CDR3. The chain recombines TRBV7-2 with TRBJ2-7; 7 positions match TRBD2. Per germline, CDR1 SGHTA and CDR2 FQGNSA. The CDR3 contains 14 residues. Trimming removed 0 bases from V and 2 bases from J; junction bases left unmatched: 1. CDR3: CASSLAGGPYEQYF. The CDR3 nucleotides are TGTGCCAGCAGCTTAGCGGGAGGGCCCTACGAGCAGTACTTC.